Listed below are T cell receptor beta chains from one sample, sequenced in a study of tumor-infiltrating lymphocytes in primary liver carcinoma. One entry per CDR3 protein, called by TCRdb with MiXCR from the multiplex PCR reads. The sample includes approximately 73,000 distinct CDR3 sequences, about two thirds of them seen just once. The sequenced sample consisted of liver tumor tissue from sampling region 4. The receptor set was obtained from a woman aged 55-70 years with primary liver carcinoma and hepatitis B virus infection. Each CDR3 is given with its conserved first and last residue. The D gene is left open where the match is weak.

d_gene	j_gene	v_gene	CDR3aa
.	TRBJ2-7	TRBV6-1	CASSEEEDRGSYVQYF
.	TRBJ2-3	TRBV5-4	CARSLAGAADTQYF
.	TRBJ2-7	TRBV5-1	CARSFNYGSDYEQYF
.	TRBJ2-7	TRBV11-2	CVSSTPSGASEQYF
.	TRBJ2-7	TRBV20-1	CSARELSGVNEQYF
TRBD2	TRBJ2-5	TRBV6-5	CTISYGSSGGFQETQYF
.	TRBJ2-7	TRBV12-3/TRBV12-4	CASSFDSFYEQYF
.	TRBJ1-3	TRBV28	CASSLWGNSGNTIYF
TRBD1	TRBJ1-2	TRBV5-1	CAGNPGQGSGYTF
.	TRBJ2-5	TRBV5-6	CASNVEFTPGGTHYF
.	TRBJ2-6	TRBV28	CTSTTYTSSGANVLTF
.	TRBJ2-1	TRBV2	CASREYNEQFF
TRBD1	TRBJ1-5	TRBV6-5	CANSPRPVRQGAGQPQHF
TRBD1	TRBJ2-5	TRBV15	CATSRGQEYPTQYF
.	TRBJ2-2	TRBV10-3	CAIRESWGNTGELFF
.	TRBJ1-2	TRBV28	CASSFGLDYGYTF
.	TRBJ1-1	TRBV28	CASVTGNLGTEAFF
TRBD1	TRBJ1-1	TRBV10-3	CAIQDRVAEAFF
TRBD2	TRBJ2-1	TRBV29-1	CSVVLRTSGDHNEQFF
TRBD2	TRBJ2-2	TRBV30	CAWSRDYHTGEMFF
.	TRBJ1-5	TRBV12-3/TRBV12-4	CDSSLQTAQPQHF
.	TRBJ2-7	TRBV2	CASTRDLVYEQYF